These 7 T cell receptor beta chains share one sample of origin, sequenced in a study of OX40 agonist ivuxolimab in advanced cancers. Libraries came from the immunoSEQ multiplex PCR assay. The table comes from immuneACCESS by way of TCRdb, which keeps in-frame sequences with V and J called. Part of the clones is missing from these tables; in studies checked, under half for an unresolved V gene and the rest for unknown reasons. In this sample the table shows around 71,000 clones, about 86% of which occur a single time. The ten most abundant clones make up around 1% of the sample. The source was CD4+ or CD8+ T cells sorted from blood, collected in a trial of the OX40 agonist ivuxolimab. The receptor set was obtained from an adult with an advanced solid tumor such as melanoma, head and neck, liver or kidney cancer.

This rearrangement joins TRBV2 to TRBJ2-7; no firm D call. Trimming shortened V by 0 bases and J by 2 bases, and 11 bases separated the two germline ends. This CDR3 is 15 amino acids long. Germline lookup yields CDR1 SNHLY and CDR2 FYNNEI. The CDR3 is CASSEAGFSTYEQYF. CDR3 coding DNA: TGTGCCAGCAGTGAAGCGGGCTTCAGTACCTACGAGCAGTACTTC.

The chain combines TRBV9 with TRBJ2-2; no firm D call. This CDR3 region has 15 residues. Per the germline V gene, CDR1 is SGDLS and CDR2 is YYNGEE. Trimming pared 0 bases from V and 0 bases from J, leaving 6 bases between. This chain's CDR3 is CASSVEASNTGELFF. The CDR3 DNA follows: TGTGCCAGCAGCGTAGAAGCGTCGAACACCGGGGAGCTGTTTTTT.

The rearrangement joins TRBV30 to TRBJ2-4; no reliable D call. Germline V gene lookup returns CDR1 GTSNPN and CDR2 SVGIG (reference sequence). This CDR3 spans 12 amino acids. Trimming shortened V by 5 bases and J by 7 bases, and 12 bases separated the two germline ends. The CDR3 spells CAWSESGNIQYF. The CDR3 region has the DNA TGTGCCTGGTCTGAGTCTGGTAACATTCAGTACTTC.

This sequence joins TRBV7-2 and TRBJ1-2, with 7 bases lining up with TRBD1. CDR1 and CDR2 (germline): SGHTA, FQGNSA. The CDR3 totals 13 residues. Germline trimming cut 5 bases from V and 7 bases from J; bases unmatched to any gene: 7. The chain's CDR3 is CASSAQGEGGYTF. CDR3 sequence (DNA): TGTGCCAGCAGCGCCCAGGGGGAAGGTGGCTACACCTTC.

The chain has TRBV11-3 and TRBJ2-1; 16 bases agree with TRBD2. The germline CDR1 and CDR2 sequences are SGHNT and YENEEA. The J segment lost 2 bases and the V segment lost 1 base, leaving 2 bases of the junction unmatched. The CDR3 runs to 18 residues. For the CDR3, the DNA is TGTGCCAGCAGCTTAGCCGGGACTAGCGGGGGGGCCTACAATGAGCAGTTCTTC. It encodes CASSLAGTSGGAYNEQFF. The whole variable domain, remainder taken from reference TRBV11-3 and TRBJ2-1, is EAGVVQSPRYKIIEKKQPVAFWCNPISGHNTLYWYLQNLGQGPELLIRYENEEAVDDSQLPKDRFSAERLKGVDSTLKIQPAELGDSAVYLCASSLAGTSGGAYNEQFFGPGTRLTVL.

The V gene is TRBV7-2, the J gene TRBJ2-5; D gene unclear. The CDR3 loop spans 14 amino acids. Looked up from germline, CDR1 is SGHTA and CDR2 is FQGNSA. V lost 0 bases, J lost 3 bases, and 8 bases lay in between. CDR3 DNA: TGTGCCAGCAGCTTAGCGGCTCGAGAAGAGACCCAGTACTTC. It translates to CASSLAAREETQYF.

The chain carries TRBV6-5 and TRBJ2-3; 7 bases line up with TRBD1. There are 14 residues in the CDR3. Losses at the gene ends were 7 bases for V and 0 bases for J; bases not matched to a gene: 4. CDR1 and CDR2 from the germline V gene are MNHEY and SVGAGI. The chain's CDR3 is CASTPGQSTDTQYF. CDR3 DNA: TGTGCCAGCACACCGGGACAGAGCACAGATACGCAGTATTTT.